This passage covers 13 T cell receptor beta chains from one sample sequenced in a study of OX40 agonist ivuxolimab in advanced cancers. Libraries came from the immunoSEQ multiplex PCR assay. Entries here come from immuneACCESS through TCRdb and include only in-frame sequences with V and J called. Some clones fail to appear in such tables; in the studies checked, an unresolved V gene covers under half of the shortfall, and the cause of the remainder is unknown. This sample gives nearly 110,000 clones in total; less than 95% of them show up just once. About 1.2% of the sample rests with the top ten. The source was CD4+ or CD8+ T cells sorted from blood, collected in a trial of the OX40 agonist ivuxolimab. Source of these receptors: an adult with an advanced solid tumor such as melanoma, head and neck, liver or kidney cancer.

The V call is TRBV7-9, the J call TRBJ2-1, with 8 bases that match TRBD2. V dropped 1 base and J dropped 2; count of bases not matched to a gene: 13. The CDR3 is 19 amino acids. Per germline, CDR1 SEHNR and CDR2 FQNEAQ (reference sequence). This CDR3 is CASSLGGRRTSRPYNEQFF. The CDR3 nucleotides read TGTGCCAGCAGCTTAGGAGGTCGGCGGACTAGCAGGCCCTACAATGAGCAGTTCTTC. Looking up the rest from reference TRBV7-9 and TRBJ2-1 gives the full variable domain: DTGVSQNPRHKITKRGQNVTFRCDPISEHNRLYWYRQTLGQGPEFLTYFQNEAQLEKSRLLSDRFSAERPKGSFSTLEIQRTEQGDSAMYLCASSLGGRRTSRPYNEQFFGPGTRLTVL.

With respect to this clone: Other DNA sequences in the sample encode the same CDR3. This chain connects TRBV7-9 to TRBJ2-3, with unresolved D. The ends were cut back, 1 base at V and 5 bases at J, with 4 bases in the middle. Germline CDR1 is SEHNR and CDR2 is FQNEAQ (reference sequence). The CDR3 totals 12 residues. The CDR3 is CASSLEGDTQYF. CDR3 DNA: TGTGCCAGCAGCTTAGAAGGAGATACGCAGTATTTT.

This clone was recorded a few times. The chain carries TRBV7-3 and TRBJ1-2; no definite D call. The V end lost 11 bases, the J end lost 2 bases, and 15 bases lay between the germline ends. Per germline, CDR1 SGHTA and CDR2 FQGTGA. CDR3 size: 13 residues. Written as DNA, the CDR3 is TGTGCCTTGGGGTGGACTCCCAACTATGGCTACACCTTC. Translation gives CALGWTPNYGYTF. The full variable domain, rest sourced from reference TRBV7-3 and TRBJ1-2, is GAGVSQTPSNKVTEKGKYVELRCDPISGHTALYWYRQSLGQGPEFLIYFQGTGAADDSGLPNDRFFAVRPEGSVSTLKIQRTERGDSAVYLCALGWTPNYGYTFGSGTRLTVV.

This clone was observed a single time. The rearrangement links TRBV5-8 to TRBJ2-3; D ambiguous. Germline lookup yields CDR1 SGHTS and CDR2 YDEGEE. The CDR3 has 14 amino acids. The ends were cut back, 4 bases at V and 2 bases at J, with 11 bases in the middle. The CDR3 DNA sequence: TGTGCCAGCAGCCCAGGACCCATCACAGATACGCAGTATTTT. This encodes CASSPGPITDTQYF.

This chain uses TRBV28 with TRBJ2-1; 7 bases align to TRBD1. The V and J ends lost 4 bases and 1 base, in that order; junction bases with no gene match: 7. From germline, CDR1 is MDHEN and CDR2 SYDVKM. The CDR3 loop spans 16 amino acids. CDR3 residues: CASSSRDSVSYNEQFF. The CDR3 DNA follows: TGTGCCAGCAGTTCCCGGGACAGCGTATCCTACAATGAGCAGTTCTTC.

This chain uses TRBV27 with TRBJ2-1, with D possibly TRBD1 on 6 matching bases. Looked up from germline, CDR1 is MNHEY and CDR2 is SMNVEV (reference sequence). There are 13 residues in the CDR3. V lost 5 bases and J lost 3, with 8 bases in between. CDR3 region: CASSKGHYNEQFF. The CDR3 DNA reads as TGTGCCAGCAGTAAGGGACACTACAATGAGCAGTTCTTC.

The V call is TRBV28, the J call TRBJ2-2; 13 positions match TRBD2. Germline-derived CDR1 and CDR2 are MDHEN and SYDVKM. The CDR3 covers 19 residues. V shed 6 bases and J 6 bases; nucleotides not matched to a gene: 16. The CDR3 region has the DNA TGTGCCAGCAGCCAAACCGGGACTAGCGGGATAGTTTTCGCCGGGGAGCTGTTTTTT. This sequence encodes CASSQTGTSGIVFAGELFF. Filled out from reference TRBV28 and TRBJ2-2, the complete variable domain reads DVKVTQSSRYLVKRTGEKVFLECVQDMDHENMFWYRQDPGLGLRLIYFSYDVKMKEKGDIPEGYSVSREKKERFSLILESASTNQTSMYLCASSQTGTSGIVFAGELFFGEGSRLTVL.

Comment on this clone: The identical CDR3 is also encoded by other nucleotide sequences in the sample. The genes are TRBV30 and TRBJ1-5; D ambiguous. The V end was cut by 1 base, the J end by 1 base, with 5 bases between. The CDR3 is 13 residues long. Per germline, CDR1 GTSNPN and CDR2 SVGIG (reference sequence). The CDR3 is CAWSAGSNQPQHF. The CDR3 region has the DNA TGTGCCTGGAGTGCCGGAAGCAATCAGCCCCAGCATTTT.

The rearrangement joins TRBV7-2 to TRBJ2-2; D possibly corresponds to TRBD2 (6 bases). The CDR3 is made up of 13 amino acids. Trimming removed 4 bases from V and 6 bases from J, with 9 bases in between. Germline CDR1 and CDR2: SGHTA and FQGNSA. The CDR3 protein is CASSSREAGELFF. The DNA of the CDR3 is TGTGCCAGCAGCTCAAGGGAGGCCGGGGAGCTGTTTTTT.

The chain couples TRBV7-8 to TRBJ1-4, with D possibly matching TRBD1 (5 bases). V lost 5 bases and J lost 4, with 11 bases in between. CDR3 length: 14 residues. The germline CDR1 and CDR2 sequences are SGHVS and FQNEAQ. The CDR3, as DNA: TGTGCCAGCAGCCCCAGGGACCTTAATGAAAAACTGTTTTTT. This translates into CASSPRDLNEKLFF.

The chain links TRBV27 to TRBJ2-3, with TRBD2 matching 8 bases. The V segment lost 4 bases and the J segment 0 bases; nucleotides outside the gene matches: 3. Germline-derived CDR1 and CDR2 are MNHEY and SMNVEV (reference sequence). The CDR3 length is 15 residues. Here the CDR3 DNA reads TGTGCCAGCAGTTCCAGCGGGGGCAGCACAGATACGCAGTATTTT. This codes for CASSSSGGSTDTQYF.

The chain employs TRBV30 and TRBJ1-6; 10 bases map to TRBD1. From germline, CDR1 is GTSNPN and CDR2 SVGIG (reference sequence). This CDR3 has 14 residues. V gave up 3 bases and J gave up 9 bases; unmatched junction bases: 5. The DNA for the CDR3 is TGTGCCTGGAGGGCGGGGACAGGGGTTTCACCCCTCCACTTT. Its translation is CAWRAGTGVSPLHF.

The chain carries TRBV19 and TRBJ2-5, with TRBD1 matching 8 bases. J lost 1 base, V lost 6 bases, and 10 bases had no gene match. This CDR3 contains 16 residues. The V gene's germline CDR1 is LNHDA and CDR2 SQIVND (reference sequence). CDR3 protein: CASSTFRGQGQETQYF. The CDR3, as DNA: TGTGCCAGTAGCACCTTTCGAGGACAGGGCCAAGAGACCCAGTACTTC.